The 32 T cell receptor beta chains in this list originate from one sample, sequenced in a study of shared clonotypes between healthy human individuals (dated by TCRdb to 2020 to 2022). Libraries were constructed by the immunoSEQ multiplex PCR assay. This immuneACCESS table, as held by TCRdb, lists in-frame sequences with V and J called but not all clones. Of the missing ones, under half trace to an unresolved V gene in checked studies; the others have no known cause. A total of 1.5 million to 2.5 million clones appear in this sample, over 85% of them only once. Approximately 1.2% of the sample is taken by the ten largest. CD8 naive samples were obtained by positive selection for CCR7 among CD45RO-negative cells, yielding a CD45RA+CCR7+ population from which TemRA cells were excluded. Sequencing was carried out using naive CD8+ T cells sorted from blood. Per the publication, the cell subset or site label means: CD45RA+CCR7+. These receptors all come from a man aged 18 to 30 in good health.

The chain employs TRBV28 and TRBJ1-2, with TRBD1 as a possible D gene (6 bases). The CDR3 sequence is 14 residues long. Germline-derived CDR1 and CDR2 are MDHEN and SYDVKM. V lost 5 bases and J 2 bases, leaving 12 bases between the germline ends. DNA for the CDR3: TGTGCCAGCAGTCCCCGGGACACCAACTATGGCTACACCTTC. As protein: CASSPRDTNYGYTF.

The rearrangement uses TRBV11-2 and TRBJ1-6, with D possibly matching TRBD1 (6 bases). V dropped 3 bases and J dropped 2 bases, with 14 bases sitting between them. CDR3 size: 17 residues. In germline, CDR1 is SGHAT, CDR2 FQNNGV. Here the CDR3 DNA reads TGTGCCAGCAGCTTTGGGGGGGCATGGACCTATAATTCACCCCTCCACTTT. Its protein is CASSFGGAWTYNSPLHF. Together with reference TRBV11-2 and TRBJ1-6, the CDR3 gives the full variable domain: EAGVAQSPRYKIIEKRQSVAFWCNPISGHATLYWYQQILGQGPKLLIQFQNNGVVDDSQLPKDRFSAERLKGVDSTLKIQPAKLEDSAVYLCASSFGGAWTYNSPLHFGNGTRLTVT.

The CDR3 DNA is TGTGCCAGCAGCTCCCCCGAGTACGTGCCGACCTATGGCTACACCTTC. This sequence encodes CASSSPEYVPTYGYTF. This chain connects TRBV7-9 to TRBJ1-2; D remains unclear. The CDR3 totals 16 residues. V lost 4 bases and J lost 4, with 19 bases in between. Germline CDR1 SEHNR, CDR2 FQNEAQ (reference sequence).

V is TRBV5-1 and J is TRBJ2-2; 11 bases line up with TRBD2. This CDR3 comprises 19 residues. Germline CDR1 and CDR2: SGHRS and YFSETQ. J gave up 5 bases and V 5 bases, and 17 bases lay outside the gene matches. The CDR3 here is CASRTGTSGRAEGTGELFF. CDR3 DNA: TGCGCCAGCAGAACCGGGACTAGCGGCCGAGCCGAGGGGACCGGGGAGCTGTTTTTT.

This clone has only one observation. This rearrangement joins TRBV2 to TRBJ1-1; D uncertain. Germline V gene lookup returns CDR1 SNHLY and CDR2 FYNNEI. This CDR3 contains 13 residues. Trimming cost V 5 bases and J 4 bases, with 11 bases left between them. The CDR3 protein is CASSRAIGTEAFF. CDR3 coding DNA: TGTGCCAGCAGTAGGGCAATAGGCACTGAAGCTTTCTTT.

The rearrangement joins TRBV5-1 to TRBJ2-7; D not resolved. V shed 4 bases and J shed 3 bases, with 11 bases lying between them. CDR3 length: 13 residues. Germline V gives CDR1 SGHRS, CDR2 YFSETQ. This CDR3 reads CASSPAGFYEQYF. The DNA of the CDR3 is TGCGCCAGCAGCCCCGCTGGATTCTACGAGCAGTACTTC.

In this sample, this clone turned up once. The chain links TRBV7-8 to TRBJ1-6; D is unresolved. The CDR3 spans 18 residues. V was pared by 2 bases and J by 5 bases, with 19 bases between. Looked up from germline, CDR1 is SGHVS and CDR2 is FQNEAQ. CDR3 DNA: TGTGCCAGCAGCTTACCCAGGCGAGGGAATTTGAATAATTCACCCCTCCACTTT. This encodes CASSLPRRGNLNNSPLHF. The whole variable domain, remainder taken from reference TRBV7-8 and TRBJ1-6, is GAGVSQSPRYKVAKRGQDVALRCDPISGHVSLFWYQQALGQGPEFLTYFQNEAQLDKSGLPSDRFFAERPEGSVSTLKIQRTQQEDSAVYLCASSLPRRGNLNNSPLHFGNGTRLTVT.

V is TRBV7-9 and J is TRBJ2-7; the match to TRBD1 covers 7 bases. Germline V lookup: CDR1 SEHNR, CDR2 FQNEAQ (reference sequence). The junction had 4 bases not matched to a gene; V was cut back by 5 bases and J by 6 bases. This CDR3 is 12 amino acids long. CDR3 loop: CASSHGTVEQYF. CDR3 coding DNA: TGTGCCAGCAGCCACGGGACAGTCGAGCAGTACTTC.

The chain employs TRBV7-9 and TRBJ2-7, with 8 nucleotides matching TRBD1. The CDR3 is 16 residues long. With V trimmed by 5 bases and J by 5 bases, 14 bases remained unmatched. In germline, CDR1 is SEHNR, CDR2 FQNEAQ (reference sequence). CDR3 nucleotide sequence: TGTGCCAGCAGCCGATCTGATTACTCACAGGGGGACGAGCAGTACTTC. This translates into CASSRSDYSQGDEQYF.

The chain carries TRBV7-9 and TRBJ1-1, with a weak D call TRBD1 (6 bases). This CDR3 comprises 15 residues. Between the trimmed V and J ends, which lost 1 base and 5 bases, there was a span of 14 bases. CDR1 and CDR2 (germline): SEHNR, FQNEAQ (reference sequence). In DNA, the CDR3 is TGTGCCAGCAGCTTAGGAGGGGGAGGTTGGACTGAAGCTTTCTTT. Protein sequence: CASSLGGGGWTEAFF.

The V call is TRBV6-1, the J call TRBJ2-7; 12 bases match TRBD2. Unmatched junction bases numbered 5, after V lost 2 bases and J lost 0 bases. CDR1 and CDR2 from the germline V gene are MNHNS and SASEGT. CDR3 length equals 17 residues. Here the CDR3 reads CASSELAGLAGSYEQYF. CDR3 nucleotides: TGTGCCAGCAGTGAACTAGCGGGACTAGCGGGCTCCTACGAGCAGTACTTC.

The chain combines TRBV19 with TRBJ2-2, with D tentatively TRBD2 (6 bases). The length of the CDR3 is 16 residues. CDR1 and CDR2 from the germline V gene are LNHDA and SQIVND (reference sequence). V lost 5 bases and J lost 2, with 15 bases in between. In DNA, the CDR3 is TGTGCCAGTAGTGACTTTGGCGGGGCTAACACCGGGGAGCTGTTTTTT. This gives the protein CASSDFGGANTGELFF.

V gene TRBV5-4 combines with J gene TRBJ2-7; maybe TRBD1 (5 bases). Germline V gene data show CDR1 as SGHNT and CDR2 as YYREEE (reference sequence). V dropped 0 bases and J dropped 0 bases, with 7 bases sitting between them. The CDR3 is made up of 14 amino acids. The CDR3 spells CASSLVDNSYEQYF. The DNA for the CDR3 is TGTGCCAGCAGCTTGGTGGACAACTCCTACGAGCAGTACTTC.

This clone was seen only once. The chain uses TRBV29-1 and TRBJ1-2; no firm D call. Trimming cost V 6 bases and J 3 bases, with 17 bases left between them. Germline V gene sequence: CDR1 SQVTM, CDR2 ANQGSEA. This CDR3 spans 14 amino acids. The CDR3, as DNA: TGCAGCGTGGCCGCGACGGCGGCAGACTATGGCTACACCTTC. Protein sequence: CSVAATAADYGYTF.

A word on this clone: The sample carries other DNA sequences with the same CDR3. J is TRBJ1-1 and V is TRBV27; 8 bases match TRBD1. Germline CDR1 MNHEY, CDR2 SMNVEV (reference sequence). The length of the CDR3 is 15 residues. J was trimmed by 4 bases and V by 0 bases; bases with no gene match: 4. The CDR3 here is CASSLSTGVSTEAFF. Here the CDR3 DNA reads TGTGCCAGCAGTTTATCGACAGGGGTGAGCACTGAAGCTTTCTTT.

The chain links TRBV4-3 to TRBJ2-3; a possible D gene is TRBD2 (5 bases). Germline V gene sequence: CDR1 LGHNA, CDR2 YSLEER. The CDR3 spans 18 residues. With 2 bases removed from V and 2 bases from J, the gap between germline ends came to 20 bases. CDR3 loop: CASSQSKGLQPLTDTQYF. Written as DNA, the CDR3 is TGCGCCAGCAGCCAATCTAAAGGACTCCAACCGCTCACAGATACGCAGTATTTT.

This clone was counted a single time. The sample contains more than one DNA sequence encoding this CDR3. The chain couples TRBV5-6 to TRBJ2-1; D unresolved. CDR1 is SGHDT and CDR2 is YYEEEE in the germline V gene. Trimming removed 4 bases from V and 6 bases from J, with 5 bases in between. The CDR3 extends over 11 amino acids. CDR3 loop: CASSLINEQFF. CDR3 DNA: TGTGCCAGCAGCCTCATCAATGAGCAGTTCTTC.

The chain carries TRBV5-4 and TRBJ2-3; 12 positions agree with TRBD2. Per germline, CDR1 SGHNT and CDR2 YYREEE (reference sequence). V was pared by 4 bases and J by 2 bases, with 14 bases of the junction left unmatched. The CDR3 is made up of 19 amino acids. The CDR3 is CASSPLGLAGGGNTDTQYF. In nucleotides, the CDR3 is TGTGCCAGCAGCCCTCTAGGGCTAGCGGGGGGGGGTAACACAGATACGCAGTATTTT.

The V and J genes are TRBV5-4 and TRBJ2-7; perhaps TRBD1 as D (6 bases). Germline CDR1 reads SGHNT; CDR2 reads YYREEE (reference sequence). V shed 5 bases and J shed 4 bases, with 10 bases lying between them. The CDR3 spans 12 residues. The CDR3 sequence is CASRSGQYEQYF. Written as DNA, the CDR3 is TGTGCCAGCAGGTCGGGACAATACGAGCAGTACTTC. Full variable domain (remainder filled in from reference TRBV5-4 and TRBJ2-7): ETGVTQSPTHLIKTRGQQVTLRCSSQSGHNTVSWYQQALGQGPQFIFQYYREEENGRGNFPPRFSGLQFPNYSSELNVNALELDDSALYLCASRSGQYEQYFGPGTRLTVT.

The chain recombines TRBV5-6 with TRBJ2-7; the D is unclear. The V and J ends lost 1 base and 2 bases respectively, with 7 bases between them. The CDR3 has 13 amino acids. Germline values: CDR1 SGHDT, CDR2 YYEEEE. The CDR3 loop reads CASSLFEAYEQYF. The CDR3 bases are TGTGCCAGCAGCTTGTTCGAGGCCTACGAGCAGTACTTC.

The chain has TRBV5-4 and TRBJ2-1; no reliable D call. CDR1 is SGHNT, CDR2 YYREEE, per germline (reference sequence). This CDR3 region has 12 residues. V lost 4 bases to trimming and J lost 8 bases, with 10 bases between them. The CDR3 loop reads CASSTSSYEQFF. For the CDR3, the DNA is TGTGCCAGCAGCACCAGTTCTTATGAGCAGTTCTTC.

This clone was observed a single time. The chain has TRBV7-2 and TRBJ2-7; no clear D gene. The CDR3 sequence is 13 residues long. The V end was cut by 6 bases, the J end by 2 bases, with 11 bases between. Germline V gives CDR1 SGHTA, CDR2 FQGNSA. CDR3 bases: TGTGCCAGCAGTCTTCTCCAGCCCTACGAGCAGTACTTC. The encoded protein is CASSLLQPYEQYF.

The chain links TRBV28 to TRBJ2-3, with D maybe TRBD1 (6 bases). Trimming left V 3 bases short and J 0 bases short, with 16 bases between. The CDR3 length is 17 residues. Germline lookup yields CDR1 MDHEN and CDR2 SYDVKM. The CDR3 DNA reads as TGTGCCAGCAGTTTCCCCCAACAGGGTCTCAGCACAGATACGCAGTATTTT. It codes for CASSFPQQGLSTDTQYF.

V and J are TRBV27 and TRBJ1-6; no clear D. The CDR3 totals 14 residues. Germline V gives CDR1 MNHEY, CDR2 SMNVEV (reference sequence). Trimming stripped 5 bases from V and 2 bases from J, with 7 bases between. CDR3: CASSNGAYNSPLHF. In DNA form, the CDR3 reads TGTGCCAGCAGTAACGGGGCCTATAATTCACCCCTCCACTTT.

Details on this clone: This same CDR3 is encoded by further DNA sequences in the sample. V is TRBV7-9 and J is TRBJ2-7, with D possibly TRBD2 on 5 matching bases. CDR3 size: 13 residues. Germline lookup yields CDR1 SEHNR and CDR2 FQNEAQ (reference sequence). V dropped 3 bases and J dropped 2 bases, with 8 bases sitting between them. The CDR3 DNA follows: TGTGCCAGCAGCTTCGACGGGACCTACGAGCAGTACTTC. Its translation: CASSFDGTYEQYF.

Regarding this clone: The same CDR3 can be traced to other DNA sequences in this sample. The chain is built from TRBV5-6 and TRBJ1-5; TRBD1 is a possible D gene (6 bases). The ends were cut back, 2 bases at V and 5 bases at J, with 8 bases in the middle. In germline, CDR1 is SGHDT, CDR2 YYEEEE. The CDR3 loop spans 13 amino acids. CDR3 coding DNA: TGTGCCAGCAGCTTAGGGGGAGATCAGCCCCAGCATTTT. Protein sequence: CASSLGGDQPQHF. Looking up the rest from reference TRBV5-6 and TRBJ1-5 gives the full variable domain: DAGVTQSPTHLIKTRGQQVTLRCSPKSGHDTVSWYQQALGQGPQFIFQYYEEEERQRGNFPDRFSGHQFPNYSSELNVNALLLGDSALYLCASSLGGDQPQHFGDGTRLSIL.

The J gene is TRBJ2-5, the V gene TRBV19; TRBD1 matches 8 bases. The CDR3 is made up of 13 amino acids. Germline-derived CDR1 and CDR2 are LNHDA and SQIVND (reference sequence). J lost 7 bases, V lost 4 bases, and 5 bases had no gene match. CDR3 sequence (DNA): TGTGCCAGTAGTACGACAGGGGACGGGACCCAGTACTTC. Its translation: CASSTTGDGTQYF.

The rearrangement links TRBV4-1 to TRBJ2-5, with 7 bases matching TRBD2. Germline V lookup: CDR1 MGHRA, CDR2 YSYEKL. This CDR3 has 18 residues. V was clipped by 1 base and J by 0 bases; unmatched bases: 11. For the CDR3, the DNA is TGCGCCAGCAGCCAAGGGGGGGGGATCATACGAAACCAAGAGACCCAGTACTTC. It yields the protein CASSQGGGIIRNQETQYF.

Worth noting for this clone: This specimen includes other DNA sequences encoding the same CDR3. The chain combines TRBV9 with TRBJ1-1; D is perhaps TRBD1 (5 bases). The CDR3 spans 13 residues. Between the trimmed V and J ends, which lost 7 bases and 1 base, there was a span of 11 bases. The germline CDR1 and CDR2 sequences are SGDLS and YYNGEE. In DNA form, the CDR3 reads TGTGCCAGCGCCCTGGGGGGGAACACTGAAGCTTTCTTT. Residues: CASALGGNTEAFF.

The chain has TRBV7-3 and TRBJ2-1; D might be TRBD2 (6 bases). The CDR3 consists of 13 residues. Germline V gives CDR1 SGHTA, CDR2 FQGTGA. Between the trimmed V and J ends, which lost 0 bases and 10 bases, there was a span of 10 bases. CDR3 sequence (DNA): TGTGCCAGCAGCTTAACTGGCGGGACGGAGCAGTTCTTC. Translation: CASSLTGGTEQFF.

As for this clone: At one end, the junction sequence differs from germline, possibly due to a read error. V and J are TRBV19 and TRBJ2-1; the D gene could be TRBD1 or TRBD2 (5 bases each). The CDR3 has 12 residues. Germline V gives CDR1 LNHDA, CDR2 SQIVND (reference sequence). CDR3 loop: CASVPPGAHPVF. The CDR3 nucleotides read TGTGCCAGTGTACCCCCCGGGGCCCATCCCGTCTTC.

Here the CDR3 DNA reads TGTGCCAGCAGCGTAGGGGAAACTCCCTCCTACGAGCAGTACTTC. This translates into CASSVGETPSYEQYF. V usage is TRBV9 and J usage is TRBJ2-7; D unclear. Germline CDR1 and CDR2: SGDLS and YYNGEE. This CDR3 comprises 15 residues. V shed 0 bases and J shed 0 bases, with 10 bases lying between them.